The rows below give T cell receptor beta chains drawn from one sample of a study of blood T cells in healthy people across ages. Using its own MiXCR run on the 5' RACE reads, TCRdb lists one record per CDR3 protein. The data show about 1.8 million distinct CDR3 sequences, about 50% seen once. The sample comprised blood. The receptors were gathered from a woman aged 40 to 50 in good health. CDR3s include the opening cysteine and the closing phenylalanine or tryptophan. The D gene is left open where the match is weak. Size values are once, few and many counts, or a class for expanded clones, and some rows have none.

J gene | clone size | V gene | D gene | CDR3 protein
TRBJ2-2 | - | TRBV20-1 | - | CSVPRQFADTGELFF
TRBJ1-2 | - | TRBV5-1 | - | CASSFESFGYGYTF
TRBJ1-1 | few | TRBV10-3 | TRBD1 | CAISDGTGGASAFF
TRBJ2-3 | - | TRBV7-2 | - | CASSSQPVGPPGADTQYF
- | - | TRBV5-5 | TRBD1 | CASSWVGTASQETQYF
TRBJ2-5 | few | TRBV15 | - | CATSRDQPRGQETQYF
- | - | TRBV4-3 | TRBD1 | CASSQGRTGLDEQYF
TRBJ2-5 | few | TRBV7-3 | - | CASSPQFDETQYF
TRBJ2-3 | - | TRBV5-1 | - | CASRRGSITDTQYF
TRBJ2-1 | - | TRBV20-1 | TRBD2 | CSARLVGGVSYNEQFF
TRBJ2-5 | - | TRBV9 | - | CASSAGRGAQETQYF
TRBJ2-5 | - | TRBV14 | - | CASSQDQRHQETQYF
TRBJ2-2 | - | TRBV7-9 | - | CASSLLVGETGELFF
TRBJ2-5 | - | TRBV14 | - | CASSQDPSLYQETQYF
TRBJ2-7 | few | TRBV7-2 | - | CASSLAPGTEQYF
TRBJ2-7 | - | TRBV6-2/TRBV6-3 | - | CASSYGGAGNYEQYF
TRBJ2-5 | - | TRBV20-1 | - | CSARMEGENEQYF
TRBJ2-7 | - | TRBV3-1 | TRBD1 | CASSQVAGTVISYEQYF
TRBJ1-2 | few | TRBV24-1 | TRBD1 | CATSDRQGNYGYTF
TRBJ1-4 | - | TRBV28 | - | CASSLNWVGRSNEKLFF
TRBJ1-2 | - | TRBV7-9 | - | CAGLDSYSYTF
TRBJ2-1 | - | TRBV20-1 | TRBD2 | CSASRRAGGNEQFF
TRBJ1-5 | - | TRBV13 | - | CASNLGASGESNQPQHF
TRBJ1-1 | few | TRBV25-1 | - | CASIRAGGAAFF
TRBJ2-1 | few | TRBV11-1 | - | CASSLGLSGASYNEQFF
TRBJ2-5 | - | TRBV15 | - | CATSREDALGRETQYF
TRBJ2-1 | - | TRBV11-2 | TRBD2 | CASSLGLAIDNEQFF
TRBJ2-3 | few | TRBV9 | - | CASSVLGGGADTQYF
TRBJ2-5 | few | TRBV7-6 | TRBD2 | CASSLARSGVGETQYF
TRBJ2-3 | - | TRBV27 | - | CASSSSGTSRTDTQYF
TRBJ2-7 | - | TRBV20-1 | TRBD1 | CSAVQGASEQYF
- | - | TRBV7-7 | - | CASSLRNGEQYF
TRBJ2-1 | - | TRBV5-6 | TRBD1 | CASSPPGTASIFNNEQFF
TRBJ2-3 | few | TRBV20-1 | TRBD2 | CSARDTRLANTDTQYF
TRBJ1-5 | few | TRBV5-1 | - | CASSQGTDNQPQHF
TRBJ2-7 | - | TRBV7-6 | - | CASSDTAYEQYF
TRBJ2-7 | - | TRBV4-1 | - | CASSQTTEGLYEQYF
TRBJ1-2 | - | TRBV6-1 | TRBD1 | CASSDLQGAGNYGYTF
TRBJ2-7 | - | TRBV27 | TRBD1 | CASSFHGQGNEQYF
TRBJ2-3 | - | TRBV7-2 | - | CASTLSQVGADTQYF
TRBJ1-4 | few | TRBV2 | - | CASRQRDEKLFF
TRBJ2-5 | - | TRBV28 | TRBD2 | CASSLLGGTSVETQYF